What follows is one T cell receptor (beta chain) and its context. Germline V gene data show CDR1 as SGHDT and CDR2 as YYEEEE. The CDR3 runs to 14 residues. Trimming left V 0 bases short and J 6 bases short, with 12 bases between. These data originate in a study of control samples from healthy donors and cancer patients. Here immunoSEQ multiplex PCR was the method, and the copy in TCRdb shows in-frame clones only, minus some. The sample has 150,000 to 200,000 clones, around 88% seen once. The rearrangement uses TRBV5-6 and TRBJ1-2; D might be TRBD1 (5 bases). The source of this sequence is a man aged 18 to 29 in good health. The material sequenced was blood. This CDR3 is CASSLVGAFDGYTF. The CDR3 DNA reads TGTGCCAGCAGCTTGGTAGGGGCGTTTGATGGCTACACCTTC.